The clone carrying this T cell receptor (beta chain) was seen only a few times. The CDR3 extends over 13 amino acids. With 4 bases removed from V and 4 bases from J, the gap between germline ends came to 10 bases. The germline CDR1 and CDR2 sequences are MGHRA and YSYEKL. The data were obtained in a study of naive and memory T cell subsets. The SP2 primer and nested alpha and beta constant region primers amplified ligated cDNA in four rounds. TCRdb fed the 5' RACE reads into MiXCR, producing one record per CDR3 protein. The sample yields 48,000 or so distinct CDR3 sequences, about 4.8% seen once. A UMI-containing oligonucleotide was joined by 3' ligation to the TCR cDNA template.

The chain links TRBV4-1 to TRBJ2-5; no firm D call. The sequence was collected from a female donor in good health. The CDR3 coding sequence is TGCGCCAGCAGCCTCCGAAAGGGAGAGACCCAGTACTTC. This gives the protein CASSLRKGETQYF.